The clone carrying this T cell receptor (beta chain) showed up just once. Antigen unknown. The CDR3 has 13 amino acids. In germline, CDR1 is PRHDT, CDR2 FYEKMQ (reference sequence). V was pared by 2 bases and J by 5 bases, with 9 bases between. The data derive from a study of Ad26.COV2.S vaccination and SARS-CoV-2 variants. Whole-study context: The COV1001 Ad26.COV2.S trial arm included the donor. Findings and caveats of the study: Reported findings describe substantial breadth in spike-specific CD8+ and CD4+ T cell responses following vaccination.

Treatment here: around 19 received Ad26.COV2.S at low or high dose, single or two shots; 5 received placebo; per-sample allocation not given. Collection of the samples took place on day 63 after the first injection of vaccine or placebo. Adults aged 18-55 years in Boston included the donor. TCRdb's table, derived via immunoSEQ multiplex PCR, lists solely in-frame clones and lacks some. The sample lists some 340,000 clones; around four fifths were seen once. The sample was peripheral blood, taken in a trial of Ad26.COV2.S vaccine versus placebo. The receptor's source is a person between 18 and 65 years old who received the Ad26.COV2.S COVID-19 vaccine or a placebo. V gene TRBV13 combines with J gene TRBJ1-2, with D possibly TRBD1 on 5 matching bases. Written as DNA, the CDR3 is TGTGCCAGCAGCTTATCAGGGCGGTATGGCTACACCTTC. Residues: CASSLSGRYGYTF.